The 26 T cell receptor beta chains below all came from one sample that was sequenced in a study of T-cell reconstitution after alpha-beta-depleted transplantation in children listed by TCRdb under 2016. The library relied on PCR. Sequenced using an Illumina HiSeq 2500. To normalize quantification of the TCRbeta repertoire, the TCR libraries were built with molecular barcoding that relied on unique molecular identifiers. The public reads were reanalyzed by TCRdb: fastp trimming at Q25, MiXCR alignment, in-frame beta chains only. All rows with the same CDR3 protein become a single entry with the most common DNA and genes. Counted in this sample were 70,000 to 95,000 distinct CDR3 sequences; around a sixth of them appeared once. The ten largest clones represent 15% to 20% of the sample. In the paper's terms, the treatment or condition label means: allogeneic hematopoietic cell transplantation with graft depleted of TCRalphabeta T cells and CD19 B cells.

Specimen: PBMCs, mostly from graft donor cells, collected 180 days after TCRalphabeta/CD19-depleted stem cell transplant. The source is a male patient between 2 and 10 years old who had a stem cell transplant for acute lymphoblastic leukemia, so the T cells may come from the graft donor.

There are a few counts of this clonotype. V is TRBV20-1 and J is TRBJ2-5; 9 positions agree with TRBD2. The CDR3 has 13 residues. J gave up 5 bases and V 5 bases, and 6 bases lay outside the gene matches. Germline loops: CDR1 DFQATT, CDR2 SNEGSKA (reference sequence). CDR3 sequence reads: CSADSGGVETQYF. The CDR3 nucleotides are TGCAGTGCTGATAGCGGGGGAGTCGAGACCCAGTACTTC.

This clonotype was counted between two and nine times. The chain has TRBV29-1 and TRBJ1-2; D gene ambiguous. V was clipped by 5 bases and J by 6 bases, with 10 bases between them. There are 11 residues in the CDR3. The germline CDR1 and CDR2 sequences are SQVTM and ANQGSEA. The CDR3 region is CSVRSFHGYTF. CDR3 DNA sequence: TGCAGCGTTCGGAGTTTCCATGGCTACACCTTC.

This chain links TRBV30 with TRBJ1-5; D is undetermined. Germline V lookup: CDR1 GTSNPN, CDR2 SVGIG (reference sequence). Trimming removed 1 base from V and 5 bases from J, with 6 bases in between. The CDR3 is 12 amino acids. The CDR3, as DNA: TGTGCCTGGAGTGAATTCGATCAGCCCCAGCATTTT. Translation gives CAWSEFDQPQHF.

This clonotype occurred a few times. The chain links TRBV5-1 to TRBJ2-3, with 9 bases identical to TRBD2. Looked up from germline, CDR1 is SGHRS and CDR2 is YFSETQ. The CDR3 loop spans 16 amino acids. J gave up 5 bases and V 4 bases, and 11 bases lay outside the gene matches. CDR3 amino acids: CASSVVAGVEGDTQYF. CDR3 nucleotide sequence: TGCGCCAGCAGCGTCGTAGCGGGGGTTGAAGGAGATACGCAGTATTTT.

This clonotype was observed a few times. V is TRBV25-1 and J is TRBJ1-2; 10 bases line up with TRBD1. V trimming: 3 bases; J trimming: 5 bases; junction bases outside the gene matches: 6. The CDR3 totals 15 residues. CDR1 is MGHDK and CDR2 is SYGVNS in the germline V gene. This CDR3 is CASSDERDRGYGYTF. CDR3 nucleotides: TGTGCCAGCAGTGACGAAAGGGACAGGGGTTATGGCTACACCTTC.

This clonotype has a count of ten or more. The CDR3 is CASSSERTGPYGYTF. CDR3 coding DNA: TGTGCCAGCAGCTCGGAAAGGACAGGCCCCTATGGCTACACCTTC. The chain links TRBV6-5 to TRBJ1-2; 7 bases fit TRBD1. Trimming took 6 bases from V and 4 from J; bases not matched to a gene: 11. Germline V lookup: CDR1 MNHEY, CDR2 SVGAGI. The CDR3 is 15 amino acids.

In its sample, this clonotype was seen many times. The genes are TRBV5-1 and TRBJ1-1, with TRBD1 matching 7 bases. Per the germline V gene, CDR1 is SGHRS and CDR2 is YFSETQ. V lost 3 bases and J lost 0; bases outside the gene matches: 5. CDR3 length: 15 amino acids. CDR3 coding DNA: TGCGCCAGCAGCTCCACGACAGGGTTGAACACTGAAGCTTTCTTT. Translation gives CASSSTTGLNTEAFF.

The rearrangement joins TRBV12-3 or TRBV12-4 to TRBJ2-1, with D perhaps TRBD1 (5 bases). The CDR3 loop spans 13 amino acids. The V and J ends lost 2 bases and 6 bases respectively, with 8 bases between them. Here the CDR3 DNA reads TGTGCCAGCAGTTTATCAGGGTTCAATGAGCAGTTCTTC. This encodes CASSLSGFNEQFF.

The rearrangement links TRBV7-9 to TRBJ2-7, with D maybe TRBD2 (6 bases). Trimming cost V 5 bases and J 5 bases, with 13 bases left between them. CDR3 size: 13 residues. From germline, CDR1 is SEHNR and CDR2 FQNEAQ (reference sequence). The CDR3 DNA sequence: TGTGCCAGCAGCGGGCAGGAGGGACACGAGCAGTACTTC. Protein product: CASSGQEGHEQYF. The variable domain in full, completed from reference TRBV7-9 and TRBJ2-7, reads DTGVSQNPRHKITKRGQNVTFRCDPISEHNRLYWYRQTLGQGPEFLTYFQNEAQLEKSRLLSDRFSAERPKGSFSTLEIQRTEQGDSAMYLCASSGQEGHEQYFGPGTRLTVT.

This clonotype was recorded a few times. The chain couples TRBV2 to TRBJ2-4, with 7 nucleotides matching TRBD2. The CDR3 contains 19 residues. Trimming cost V 5 bases and J 0 bases; bases outside gene matches: 16. Germline CDR1 is SNHLY and CDR2 is FYNNEI. The CDR3 DNA sequence: TGTGCCAGCAGTACGAGCCGGGACTACCCCTATTTAGCCAAAAACATTCAGTACTTC. The encoded protein is CASSTSRDYPYLAKNIQYF.

The chain uses TRBV20-1 and TRBJ2-5; maybe TRBD1 (6 bases). V lost 6 bases to trimming and J lost 1 base, with 12 bases between them. There are 13 residues in the CDR3. Germline CDR1 and CDR2: DFQATT and SNEGSKA (reference sequence). In nucleotides, the CDR3 is TGCAGTGCGGGAAGGACAGCCCAAGAGACCCAGTACTTC. Translated, it gives CSAGRTAQETQYF.

This clonotype showed up many times. V and J are TRBV5-1 and TRBJ1-5; D is unclear. The CDR3 contains 13 residues. CDR1 is SGHRS, CDR2 YFSETQ, per germline. V lost 0 bases and J lost 1, with 2 bases in between. CDR3 protein: CASSLDSNQPQHF. The CDR3, as DNA: TGCGCCAGCAGCTTGGACAGCAATCAGCCCCAGCATTTT.

This clonotype was seen a few times. The chain uses TRBV29-1 and TRBJ1-4, with D possibly being TRBD1 (5 bases). The germline gives CDR1 SQVTM, CDR2 ANQGSEA. The CDR3 extends over 10 amino acids. Trimming removed 7 bases from V and 6 bases from J, with 6 bases in between. The CDR3 here is CSGGDEKLFF. DNA of the CDR3: TGCAGCGGGGGGGATGAAAAACTGTTTTTT.

The rearrangement uses TRBV6-2 or TRBV6-3 and TRBJ2-1, with D unclear. The germline CDR1 and CDR2 sequences are MNHEY and SVGEGT. This CDR3 has 12 amino acids. V shed 6 bases and J shed 7 bases, with 10 bases lying between them. The CDR3 is CASSLTRNEQFF. Here the CDR3 DNA reads TGTGCCAGCAGCCTGACCCGGAATGAGCAGTTCTTC.

The chain is built from TRBV21-1 and TRBJ1-1; the DNA was not used to check the table's D call, TRBD1. TRBV21-1 is a pseudogene segment. This CDR3 has 15 amino acids. In nucleotides, the CDR3 is TGTGCCAGCAGCAAATCCCGGGGGTCGCCGGAGGAAGCTTTCTTT. It translates to CASSKSRGSPEEAFF.

The chain uses TRBV20-1 and TRBJ1-1; D unresolved. The CDR3 has 12 amino acids. The germline V and J ends were trimmed by 4 bases and 2 bases, with 8 bases remaining between them. Germline CDR1 is DFQATT and CDR2 is SNEGSKA (reference sequence). DNA of the CDR3: TGCAGTGCTACCTCAGGAAACACTGAAGCTTTCTTT. Translating gives CSATSGNTEAFF.

V usage is TRBV5-1 and J usage is TRBJ2-1; 11 bases match TRBD2. CDR3 length equals 16 residues. Per germline, CDR1 SGHRS and CDR2 YFSETQ. J lost 10 bases, V lost 3 bases, and 12 bases had no gene match. CDR3 sequence reads: CASSWSSGGALREQFF. The CDR3 DNA reads TGCGCCAGCAGCTGGAGTAGCGGGGGGGCATTGCGGGAGCAGTTCTTC.

This chain joins TRBV12-3 or TRBV12-4 and TRBJ1-5; D not certain. V dropped 7 bases and J dropped 5 bases, with 15 bases sitting between them. There are 14 residues in the CDR3. The CDR3 region has the DNA TGTGCCAGCACCCCTCAGGCTATAGATCAGCCCCAGCATTTT. It is translated as CASTPQAIDQPQHF.

This clonotype was counted at least ten times. The chain carries TRBV7-9 and TRBJ2-3; TRBD1 agrees at 7 bases. The V and J ends lost 3 bases and 4 bases, in that order; junction bases with no gene match: 4. Germline V gives CDR1 SEHNR, CDR2 FQNEAQ (reference sequence). This CDR3 region has 14 residues. Written as DNA, the CDR3 is TGTGCCAGCAGCTTTAAACAGGGGTCAGATACGCAGTATTTT. It encodes CASSFKQGSDTQYF.

This clonotype was observed a few times. The rearrangement joins TRBV29-1 to TRBJ2-7; D might be TRBD2 (6 bases). CDR1 and CDR2 from the germline V gene are SQVTM and ANQGSEA. This CDR3 contains 12 residues. V lost 7 bases and J 1 base, leaving 11 bases between the germline ends. The CDR3 region is CSAGTESYEQYF. The CDR3 bases are TGCAGCGCTGGGACTGAATCCTACGAGCAGTACTTC.

The chain has TRBV5-1 and TRBJ2-3; a weak D match, TRBD1 (5 bases). V was pared by 4 bases and J by 0 bases, with 9 bases between. Per germline, CDR1 SGHRS and CDR2 YFSETQ. The CDR3 sequence is 14 residues long. DNA for the CDR3: TGCGCCAGCAGCCAACAGGCTAGCACAGATACGCAGTATTTT. This gives the protein CASSQQASTDTQYF.

The CDR3 DNA follows: TGCGCCAGCAGCTCAGGAGCGAACACTGAAGCTTTCTTT. Encoded protein: CASSSGANTEAFF. The V gene is TRBV5-1, the J gene TRBJ1-1; D call uncertain. The CDR3 extends over 13 amino acids. The germline CDR1 and CDR2 sequences are SGHRS and YFSETQ. The V end lost 3 bases, the J end lost 1 base, and 7 bases lay between the germline ends.

The rearrangement uses TRBV15 and TRBJ2-1; 10 nucleotides align to TRBD1. Per the germline V gene, CDR1 is LNHNV and CDR2 is YYDKDF (reference sequence). This CDR3 has 16 residues. The V and J ends lost 3 bases and 6 bases, in that order; junction bases with no gene match: 8. CDR3 coding DNA: TGTGCCACCAGCAGCGGGTTCAGGACAGGGGGCAATGAGCAGTTCTTC. It codes for CATSSGFRTGGNEQFF.

The chain uses TRBV7-2 and TRBJ1-6, with D hard to call. Looked up from germline, CDR1 is SGHTA and CDR2 is FQGNSA. Trimming removed 5 bases from V and 11 bases from J, with 10 bases in between. This CDR3 comprises 12 residues. For the CDR3, the DNA is TGTGCCAGCAGCACCAACGTGACACCCCTCCACTTT. Translated, it gives CASSTNVTPLHF.

This clonotype came up a few times. The chain joins TRBV5-1 to TRBJ2-1; no definite D call. Trimming pared 1 base from V and 8 bases from J, leaving 4 bases between. This CDR3 is built from 11 residues. Per the germline V gene, CDR1 is SGHRS and CDR2 is YFSETQ. The CDR3 sequence is CASSLSHEQFF. The CDR3 DNA sequence: TGCGCCAGCAGCTTGTCTCATGAGCAGTTCTTC. Using reference TRBV5-1 and TRBJ2-1 for the parts outside the CDR3, the full variable domain is KAGVTQTPRYLIKTRGQQVTLSCSPISGHRSVSWYQQTPGQGLQFLFEYFSETQRNKGNFPGRFSGRQFSNSRSEMNVSTLELGDSALYLCASSLSHEQFFGPGTRLTVL.

This clonotype was observed a few times. The rearrangement uses TRBV7-2 and TRBJ2-5, with 9 bases identical to TRBD2. Germline lookup yields CDR1 SGHTA and CDR2 FQGNSA. The V and J ends lost 4 bases and 2 bases, in that order; junction bases with no gene match: 8. This CDR3 spans 16 amino acids. CDR3 loop: CASSSPKAGGQETQYF. CDR3 DNA sequence: TGTGCCAGCAGCTCTCCCAAAGCGGGGGGTCAAGAGACCCAGTACTTC. Based on the CDR3 plus reference TRBV7-2 and TRBJ2-5, the full variable domain is GAGVSQSPSNKVTEKGKDVELRCDPISGHTALYWYRQSLGQGLEFLIYFQGNSAPDKSGLPSDRFSAERTGGSVSTLTIQRTQQEDSAVYLCASSSPKAGGQETQYFGPGTRLLVL.